The 14 T cell receptor beta chains reported below all come from one sample, sequenced in a study of cytomegalovirus exposure and HLA in healthy donors (dated by TCRdb to the late 2010s). Library construction relied on the immunoSEQ multiplex PCR assay. Sourced from immuneACCESS, this table was stored by TCRdb with only in-frame sequences that have V and J called. A share of the clones is absent; for the studies checked, an unresolved V gene accounts for under half, and the remainder has no known explanation. This sample has 90,000 to 120,000 clones in its table, and approximately 86% of those were observed once. The ten largest clones capture 3% to 3.5% of the sample. What was sequenced was PBMCs. These receptors were obtained from a woman aged 18-30 years in good health and CMV-seronegative.

The chain employs TRBV30 and TRBJ1-2; D is perhaps TRBD1 (5 bases). Germline V gives CDR1 GTSNPN, CDR2 SVGIG (reference sequence). CDR3 length: 13 amino acids. V was clipped by 6 bases and J by 2 bases, with 13 bases between them. As DNA, the CDR3 is TGTGCCTGTCCCCACCGGGGGAACTATGGCTACACCTTC. As protein: CACPHRGNYGYTF.

The rearrangement joins TRBV13 to TRBJ1-5; D is uncertain. The CDR3 contains 14 residues. In germline, CDR1 is PRHDT, CDR2 FYEKMQ (reference sequence). V lost 4 bases, J lost 2 bases, and 9 bases lay in between. The CDR3: CASSSRVGNQPQHF. CDR3 nucleotides: TGTGCCAGCAGCTCGAGGGTGGGCAATCAGCCCCAGCATTTT.

The V gene is TRBV15, the J gene TRBJ1-5, with D perhaps TRBD1 (5 bases). The CDR3 spans 13 residues. Germline-derived CDR1 and CDR2 are LNHNV and YYDKDF (reference sequence). V shed 11 bases and J shed 7 bases, with 18 bases lying between them. CDR3 nucleotides: TGTGCCGCCCAGGCAGGGTTGGACCAGCCCCAGCATTTT. Protein: CAAQAGLDQPQHF.

The rearrangement joins TRBV30 to TRBJ1-6; D gene uncertain. The CDR3 loop spans 17 amino acids. The germline V gene has CDR1 GTSNPN and CDR2 SVGIG (reference sequence). The ends were cut back, 0 bases at V and 0 bases at J, with 12 bases in the middle. CDR3 sequence reads: CAWSVDRLYSYNSPLHF. The CDR3 coding sequence is TGTGCCTGGAGTGTTGATCGACTATACTCCTATAATTCACCCCTCCACTTT.

This chain uses TRBV5-1 with TRBJ2-2; TRBD1 might be the D (6 bases). The CDR3 is 16 residues long. V gave up 2 bases and J gave up 3 bases, with 14 bases separating them. CDR1 and CDR2 from the germline V gene are SGHRS and YFSETQ. The CDR3 protein is CASSFGKGVDTGELFF. As DNA, the CDR3 is TGCGCCAGCAGCTTTGGGAAGGGGGTTGACACCGGGGAGCTGTTTTTT. Full variable domain (rest looked up from reference TRBV5-1 and TRBJ2-2): KAGVTQTPRYLIKTRGQQVTLSCSPISGHRSVSWYQQTPGQGLQFLFEYFSETQRNKGNFPGRFSGRQFSNSRSEMNVSTLELGDSALYLCASSFGKGVDTGELFFGEGSRLTVL.

This chain links TRBV5-8 with TRBJ2-7; maybe TRBD1 (6 bases). Trimming pared 0 bases from V and 2 bases from J, leaving 12 bases between. Germline CDR1 SGHTS, CDR2 YDEGEE. The CDR3 totals 15 residues. CDR3 region: CASSLGPGDTYEQYF. CDR3 DNA: TGTGCCAGCAGCTTGGGGCCAGGGGACACCTACGAGCAGTACTTC.

The chain links TRBV15 to TRBJ1-5, with TRBD1 matching over 8 bases. Germline V gene sequence: CDR1 LNHNV, CDR2 YYDKDF (reference sequence). Trimming at V came to 2 bases and at J to 1 base, leaving 4 bases not matched to a gene. The CDR3 runs 16 residues. CDR3 residues: CATSRKRQGSNQPQHF. The CDR3 DNA reads TGTGCCACCAGCAGAAAACGACAGGGGAGCAATCAGCCCCAGCATTTT. Filled out from reference TRBV15 and TRBJ1-5, the complete variable domain reads DAMVIQNPRYQVTQFGKPVTLSCSQTLNHNVMYWYQQKSSQAPKLLFHYYDKDFNNEADTPDNFQSRRPNTSFCFLDIRSPGLGDTAMYLCATSRKRQGSNQPQHFGDGTRLSIL.

The rearrangement uses TRBV11-2 and TRBJ2-2; 8 bases match TRBD1. Losses at the gene ends were 3 bases for V and 6 bases for J; bases not matched to a gene: 3. CDR3 size: 14 residues. Germline V gene lookup returns CDR1 SGHAT and CDR2 FQNNGV. Here the CDR3 reads CASSFIQGAGELFF. For the CDR3, the DNA is TGTGCCAGCAGCTTTATACAGGGGGCCGGGGAGCTGTTTTTT.

The chain employs TRBV20-1 and TRBJ1-2; no definite D call. V was cut by 0 bases and J by 8 bases, with 7 bases left in between. The length of the CDR3 is 11 residues. Germline-derived CDR1 and CDR2 are DFQATT and SNEGSKA (reference sequence). The CDR3 DNA follows: TGCAGTGCTAGAGAGGGCCAAGGCTACACCTTC. The encoded protein is CSAREGQGYTF.

This CDR3 reads CASRLGGPKNIQYF. The CDR3 DNA is TGTGCCTCCCGTTTAGGGGGTCCCAAAAACATTCAGTACTTC. The chain uses TRBV28 and TRBJ2-4; D possibly corresponds to TRBD1 (6 bases). Trimming removed 11 bases from V and 2 bases from J, with 16 bases in between. Germline CDR1 is MDHEN and CDR2 is SYDVKM. CDR3 size: 14 residues.

As concerns this clone: The identical CDR3 is also encoded by other nucleotide sequences in the sample. This rearrangement joins TRBV4-2 to TRBJ2-7, with D unresolved. In germline, CDR1 is LGHNA, CDR2 YNFKEQ. The CDR3 contains 13 residues. V was shortened by 1 base and J by 1 base, with 5 bases between the two germline ends. CDR3 in amino acids: CASSQVLSYEQYF. Here the CDR3 DNA reads TGTGCCAGCAGCCAAGTCCTGTCCTACGAGCAGTACTTC.

This sequence joins TRBV25-1 and TRBJ1-1, with 8 bases that match TRBD1. CDR1 is MGHDK, CDR2 SYGVNS, per germline. V was clipped by 5 bases and J by 4 bases; unmatched bases: 6. The CDR3 is 14 amino acids. The CDR3, as DNA: TGTGCCAGCAGTTCCCCAACAGGGGGCACTGAAGCTTTCTTT. It yields the protein CASSSPTGGTEAFF.

The sample holds one count of this clone. This chain connects TRBV9 to TRBJ2-7; unclear D gene. The V gene's germline CDR1 is SGDLS and CDR2 YYNGEE. There are 13 residues in the CDR3. V shed 3 bases and J shed 0 bases, with 7 bases lying between them. The CDR3 region has the DNA TGTGCCAGCAGCGGGCCCAACTCCTACGAGCAGTACTTC. It is translated as CASSGPNSYEQYF.

The rearrangement uses TRBV7-9 and TRBJ1-2; TRBD1 is a possible D gene (6 bases). The CDR3 spans 13 residues. Trimming pared 3 bases from V and 5 bases from J, leaving 10 bases between. Germline CDR1 and CDR2: SEHNR and FQNEAQ (reference sequence). CDR3 nucleotides: TGTGCCAGCAGCTTGCAGGGGTCATATGGCTACACCTTC. Amino acids: CASSLQGSYGYTF.